This TCR beta chain was recorded in a study of blood T cell repertoires in COVID-19. Trimming shortened V by 0 bases and J by 9 bases, and 18 bases separated the two germline ends. Germline V gene lookup returns CDR1 MNHNY and CDR2 SVGAGI (reference sequence). This CDR3 has 16 residues. Sequenced by immunoSEQ multiplex PCR; TCRdb stores in-frame clones only, minus some. This table has a few hundred thousand clones, more than 70% appearing once. V and J are TRBV6-6 and TRBJ2-1; D may be TRBD1 (6 bases). The source is a woman younger than 30 with acute or convalescent COVID-19. Sequencing input: peripheral blood. The CDR3 DNA follows: TGTGCCAGCAGTTACTCGAGGGTGAGGGGGTCCAGTGAGCAGTTCTTC. This codes for CASSYSRVRGSSEQFF.